This T cell receptor (beta chain) was sequenced in a study of T cells in Graves' hyperthyroidism and ophthalmopathy. Study observations and caveats: Before onset, ophthalmopathy was predicted by the model a median around 6 months earlier.

The TCR beta CDR3 regions underwent amplification using RNA transcripts as the source. HTBI primers drove first-round RT-PCR of the TCR CDR3. TCRdb ran MiXCR on the multiplex PCR reads and lists one entry per CDR3 protein. This table holds around 700,000 distinct CDR3 sequences, roughly a sixth found once. Hyperthyroidism patients were newly diagnosed, had disease duration under 2 months, and were aged 18 to 65 years. On the basis of clinical symptoms, serum thyroxine and TRAb, thyroid ultrasound and orbital computed tomography, diagnoses were made. Preceding any ophthalmopathy symptoms, the blood sample dates from first hyperthyroidism diagnosis. A word on this clonotype: The antigen remains undetermined.

The V gene's germline CDR1 is DFQATT and CDR2 SNEGSKA (reference sequence). V was pared by 0 bases and J by 8 bases, with 9 bases of the junction left unmatched. The CDR3 sequence is 16 residues long. Input material: blood. The genes are TRBV20-1 and TRBJ2-2; 10 positions match TRBD2. The source of this sequence is a woman aged 45 to 65 with Graves' hyperthyroidism that later progressed to Graves' ophthalmopathy. Written as DNA, the CDR3 is TGCAGTGCTAGAGAGTCGCAGCGGGGGGGCTGGGGGGAGCTGTTTTTT. It yields the protein CSARESQRGGWGELFF.